These T cell receptor beta chains were read from a single sample in a study of blood T cells in healthy people across ages. In TCRdb, the 5' RACE reads were re-called with MiXCR into one record per CDR3 protein. The sample records 550,000 to 600,000 distinct CDR3 sequences, about 26% being singletons. Sequences were obtained from blood. The receptors come from a woman aged 70-85 years in good health. Each CDR3 is given with its conserved first and last residue. Each record gives: CDR3 protein, CDR3 DNA, J gene, V gene, D gene, clone size. The D gene is left open where the match is weak. Clone size is shown for a subset of rows, as once, few, many or a class of expanded clone.

CDR3: CASSQRTGVNSYEQYF
DNA: TGCGCCAGCAGCCAGCGGACAGGGGTCAACTCCTACGAGCAGTACTTC
J: TRBJ2-7
V: TRBV4-1
D: TRBD1
size: few

CDR3: CASSPQTSGQETQYF
DNA: TGTGCCAGCAGCCCTCAGACTAGCGGACAAGAGACCCAGTACTTC
J: TRBJ2-5
V: TRBV7-9
D: TRBD2
size: many

CDR3: CSGTGTGSEKLFF
DNA: TGCAGTGGAACCGGGACAGGGAGTGAAAAACTGTTTTTT
J: TRBJ1-4
V: TRBV20-1
D: TRBD1
size: few

CDR3: CASSVGSHSFYGYTF
DNA: TGTGCCAGCAGCGTGGGTAGCCACTCCTTCTATGGCTACACCTTC
J: TRBJ1-2
V: TRBV9
D: .
size: .

CDR3: CASTSGTGHYGYTF
DNA: TGTGCCAGCACCTCCGGGACAGGTCACTATGGCTACACCTTC
J: TRBJ1-2
V: TRBV6-1
D: TRBD1
size: few

CDR3: CASSRGQGLRFSYNEQFF
DNA: TGTGCCAGCAGTAGAGGACAGGGATTGAGGTTCTCCTACAATGAGCAGTTCTTC
J: TRBJ2-1
V: TRBV11-2
D: TRBD1
size: few

CDR3: CASSLVASGQETQYF
DNA: TGTGCCAGCAGCTTAGTGGCTAGCGGGCAAGAGACCCAGTACTTC
J: TRBJ2-5
V: TRBV7-2
D: TRBD2
size: .

CDR3: CASSLQATRDISYEQYF
DNA: TGCGCCAGCAGCCTCCAAGCTACCCGGGACATTTCCTACGAGCAGTACTTC
J: TRBJ2-7
V: TRBV4-3
D: .
size: .

CDR3: CASSLAGTSGGAHEQFF
DNA: TGTGCCAGCAGCTTAGCTGGGACTAGCGGGGGGGCGCATGAGCAGTTCTTC
J: TRBJ2-1
V: TRBV7-2
D: TRBD2
size: .

CDR3: CASSPVRLVKDEQFF
DNA: TGTGCCAGCAGCCCAGTTAGGCTAGTGAAGGATGAGCAGTTCTTC
J: TRBJ2-1
V: TRBV7-9
D: .
size: few

CDR3: CASSWTGDTDTQYF
DNA: TGCGCCAGCAGCTGGACGGGGGACACAGATACGCAGTATTTT
J: TRBJ2-3
V: TRBV5-1
D: .
size: .

CDR3: CSARRTGGRNTEAFF
DNA: TGCAGTGCTAGACGGACAGGGGGAAGGAACACTGAAGCTTTCTTT
J: TRBJ1-1
V: TRBV20-1
D: TRBD1
size: few

CDR3: CSASYRGSGYTF
DNA: TGCAGCGCCTCTTACAGGGGAAGCGGCTACACCTTC
J: TRBJ1-2
V: TRBV29-1
D: TRBD1
size: few

CDR3: CASSVGDSYEQYF
DNA: TGTGCCAGCAGCGTCGGCGATTCCTACGAGCAGTACTTC
J: TRBJ2-7
V: TRBV9
D: .
size: .

CDR3: CAAGRDSEVGEQFF
DNA: TGTGCCGCAGGCCGGGACAGTGAGGTAGGGGAGCAGTTCTTC
J: TRBJ2-1
V: TRBV10-3
D: TRBD1
size: .

CDR3: CASSLDGEGQPQHF
DNA: TGCGCCAGCAGCTTGGACGGCGAGGGGCAGCCCCAGCATTTT
J: TRBJ1-5
V: TRBV5-1
D: .
size: once

CDR3: CASSLIYYEQYF
DNA: TGTGCCAGCAGTTTAATCTACTACGAGCAGTACTTC
J: TRBJ2-7
V: TRBV27
D: .
size: many

CDR3: CASSRRNTGDTQYF
DNA: TGTGCCAGCAGCAGGAGAAACACAGGGGATACGCAGTATTTT
J: TRBJ2-3
V: TRBV7-3
D: .
size: few

CDR3: CATSEWTSEYNEQFF
DNA: TGTGCCACCAGCGAATGGACTAGCGAGTACAATGAGCAGTTCTTC
J: TRBJ2-1
V: TRBV15
D: TRBD2
size: .

CDR3: CASSPVGLSNQPQHF
DNA: TGTGCCAGCTCACCAGTGGGGTTGAGCAATCAGCCCCAGCATTTT
J: TRBJ1-5
V: TRBV18
D: .
size: .

CDR3: CASSLATSGVSSYEQYF
DNA: TGTGCCAGCAGCTTAGCTACTAGCGGGGTGTCCTCCTACGAGCAGTACTTC
J: TRBJ2-7
V: TRBV7-6
D: TRBD2
size: .

CDR3: CASTHRGDNEQFF
DNA: TGTGCCAGCACACATCGGGGGGACAATGAGCAGTTCTTC
J: TRBJ2-1
V: TRBV7-9
D: TRBD2
size: .

CDR3: CAGRRPGANYGYTF
DNA: TGTGCCGGCAGGCGCCCTGGAGCTAACTATGGCTACACCTTC
J: TRBJ1-2
V: TRBV27
D: .
size: .

CDR3: CASSKVRPGETQYF
DNA: TGTGCCAGCAGCAAAGTACGGCCAGGGGAGACCCAGTACTTC
J: TRBJ2-5
V: TRBV21-1
D: .
size: .

CDR3: CATSDLSTSGGLGNEQFF
DNA: TGTGCCACCAGTGATTTGTCGACTAGCGGGGGCCTGGGGAATGAGCAGTTCTTC
J: TRBJ2-1
V: TRBV24-1
D: TRBD2
size: few

CDR3: CACSLLGMYNEQFF
DNA: TGTGCCTGCAGCTTGTTGGGGATGTACAATGAGCAGTTCTTC
J: TRBJ2-1
V: TRBV7-9
D: .
size: few

CDR3: CASSYRLGGYGYTF
DNA: TGTGCCAGCAGTTACAGGCTCGGGGGCTATGGCTACACCTTC
J: TRBJ1-2
V: TRBV6-2/TRBV6-3
D: .
size: .

CDR3: CSARRGRALYEQYF
DNA: TGCAGTGCTCGAAGGGGCAGGGCCCTCTACGAGCAGTACTTC
J: TRBJ2-7
V: TRBV20-1
D: .
size: few

CDR3: CASSRDATNEKLFF
DNA: TGTGCCAGCAGCCGCGATGCAACTAATGAAAAACTGTTTTTT
J: TRBJ1-4
V: TRBV7-9
D: .
size: many

CDR3: CSARDRGVGGIQYF
DNA: TGCAGTGCTAGAGATAGAGGGGTGGGGGGCATTCAGTACTTC
J: TRBJ2-4
V: TRBV20-1
D: .
size: few

CDR3: CAISESWGGETQYF
DNA: TGTGCCATCAGTGAGTCCTGGGGCGGAGAGACACAGTACTTC
J: TRBJ2-5
V: TRBV10-3
D: .
size: few

CDR3: CASSFSLAGGREQYF
DNA: TGTGCCAGCAGTTTCTCACTAGCGGGGGGGCGCGAGCAGTACTTC
J: TRBJ2-7
V: TRBV6-5
D: TRBD2
size: few

CDR3: CASSYLSHQETQYF
DNA: TGTGCCAGCAGTTACTTGTCTCACCAAGAGACCCAGTACTTC
J: TRBJ2-5
V: TRBV6-2/TRBV6-3
D: .
size: .